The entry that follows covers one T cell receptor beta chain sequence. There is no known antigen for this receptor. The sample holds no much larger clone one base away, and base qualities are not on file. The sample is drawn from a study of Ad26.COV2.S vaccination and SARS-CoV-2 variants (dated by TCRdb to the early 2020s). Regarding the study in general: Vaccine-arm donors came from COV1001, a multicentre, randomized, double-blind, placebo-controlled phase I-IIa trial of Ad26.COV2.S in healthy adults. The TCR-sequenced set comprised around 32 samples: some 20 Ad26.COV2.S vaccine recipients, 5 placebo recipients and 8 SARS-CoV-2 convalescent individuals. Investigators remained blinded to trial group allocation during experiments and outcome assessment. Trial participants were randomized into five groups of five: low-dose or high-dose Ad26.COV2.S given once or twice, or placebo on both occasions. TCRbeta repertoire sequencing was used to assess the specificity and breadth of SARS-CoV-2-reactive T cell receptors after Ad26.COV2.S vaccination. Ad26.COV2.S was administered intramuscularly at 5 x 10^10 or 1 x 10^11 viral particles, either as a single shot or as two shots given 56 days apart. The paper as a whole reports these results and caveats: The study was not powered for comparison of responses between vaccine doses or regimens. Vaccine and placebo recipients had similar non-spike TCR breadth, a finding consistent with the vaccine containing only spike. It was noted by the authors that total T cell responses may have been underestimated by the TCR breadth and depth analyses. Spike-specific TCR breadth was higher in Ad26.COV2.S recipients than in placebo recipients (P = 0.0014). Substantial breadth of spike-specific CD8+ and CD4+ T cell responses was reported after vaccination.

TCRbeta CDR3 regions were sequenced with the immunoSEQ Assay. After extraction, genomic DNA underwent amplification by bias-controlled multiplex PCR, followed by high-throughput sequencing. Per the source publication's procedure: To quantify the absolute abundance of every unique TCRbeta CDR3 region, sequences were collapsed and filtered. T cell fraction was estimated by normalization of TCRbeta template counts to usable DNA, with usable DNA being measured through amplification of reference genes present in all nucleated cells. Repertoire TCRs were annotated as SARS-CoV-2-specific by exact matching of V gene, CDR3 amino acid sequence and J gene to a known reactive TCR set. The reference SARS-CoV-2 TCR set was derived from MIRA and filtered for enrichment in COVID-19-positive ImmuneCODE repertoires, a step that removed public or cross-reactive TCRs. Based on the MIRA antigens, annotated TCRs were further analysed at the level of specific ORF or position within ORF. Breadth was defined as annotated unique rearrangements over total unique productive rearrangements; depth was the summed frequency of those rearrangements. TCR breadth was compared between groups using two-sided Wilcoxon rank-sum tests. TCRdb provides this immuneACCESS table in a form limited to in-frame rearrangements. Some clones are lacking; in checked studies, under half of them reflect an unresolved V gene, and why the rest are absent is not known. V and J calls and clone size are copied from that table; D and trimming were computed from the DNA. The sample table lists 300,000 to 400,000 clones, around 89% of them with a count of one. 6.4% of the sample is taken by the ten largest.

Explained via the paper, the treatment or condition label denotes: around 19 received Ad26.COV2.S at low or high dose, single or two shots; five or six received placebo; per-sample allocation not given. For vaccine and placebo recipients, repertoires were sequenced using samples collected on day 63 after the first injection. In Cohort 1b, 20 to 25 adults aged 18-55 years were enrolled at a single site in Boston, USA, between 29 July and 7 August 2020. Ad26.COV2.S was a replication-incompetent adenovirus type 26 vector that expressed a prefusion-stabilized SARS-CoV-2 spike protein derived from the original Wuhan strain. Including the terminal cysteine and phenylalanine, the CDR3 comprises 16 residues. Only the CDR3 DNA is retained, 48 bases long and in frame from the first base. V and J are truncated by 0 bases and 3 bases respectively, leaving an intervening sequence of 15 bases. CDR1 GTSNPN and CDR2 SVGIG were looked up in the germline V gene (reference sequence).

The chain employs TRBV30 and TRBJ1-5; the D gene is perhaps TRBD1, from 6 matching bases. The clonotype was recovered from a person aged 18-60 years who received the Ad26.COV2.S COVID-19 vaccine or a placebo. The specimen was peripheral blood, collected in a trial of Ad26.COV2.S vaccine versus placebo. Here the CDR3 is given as CAWSVSAGAYNQPQHF. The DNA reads TGTGCCTGGAGTGTATCCGCAGGGGCGTACAATCAGCCCCAGCATTTT.